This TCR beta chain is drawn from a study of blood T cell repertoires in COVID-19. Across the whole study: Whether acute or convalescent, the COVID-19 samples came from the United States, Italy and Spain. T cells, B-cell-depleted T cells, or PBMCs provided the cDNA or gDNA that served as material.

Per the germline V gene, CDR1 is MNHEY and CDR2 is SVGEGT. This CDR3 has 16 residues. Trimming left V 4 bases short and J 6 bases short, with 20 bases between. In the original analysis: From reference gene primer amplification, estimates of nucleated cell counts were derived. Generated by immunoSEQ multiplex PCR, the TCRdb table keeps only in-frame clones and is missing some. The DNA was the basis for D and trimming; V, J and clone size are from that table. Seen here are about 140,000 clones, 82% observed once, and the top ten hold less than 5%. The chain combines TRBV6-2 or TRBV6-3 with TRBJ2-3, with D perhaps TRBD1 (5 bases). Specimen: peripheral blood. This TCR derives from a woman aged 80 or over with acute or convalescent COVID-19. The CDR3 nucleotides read TGTGCCAGCAGTTTTCTGGACATGTCCAGTTTCGATACGCAGTATTTT. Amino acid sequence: CASSFLDMSSFDTQYF.